The source of this T cell receptor beta chain is a study of response to subunit inactivated influenza vaccine. Study-wide results and limits: Researchers suggested that each seasonal influenza vaccination recruits few new T cells.

The CDR3 contains 13 residues. Looked up from germline, CDR1 is KGHSH and CDR2 is LQKENI. The germline V and J ends were trimmed by 5 bases and 8 bases, with 15 bases remaining between them. This clonotype was counted ten times or more. The antigen remains unidentified. MiXCR, applied by TCRdb to the RT-PCR reads, yields one record per CDR3 protein. The sample holds over 300,000 distinct CDR3 sequences, 21% seen once. V is TRBV18 and J is TRBJ1-2; maybe TRBD1 (5 bases). This sequence originates from a man aged 50 to 75 who received an inactivated influenza vaccine. The sample in question was PBMCs from blood, obtained about 20 months after vaccination. CDR3 nucleotide sequence: TGTGCCAGCTCATTATCCGGGACTCAAGGCTACACCTTC. Translation: CASSLSGTQGYTF.